The clone carrying this T cell receptor (beta chain) was seen more than once but under ten times. CDR3 length: 15 residues. Germline-derived CDR1 and CDR2 are SGHTA and FQGTGA. V dropped 5 bases and J dropped 6; count of bases not matched to a gene: 6. The sample is drawn from a study of T-cell memory formation after mild COVID-19. Study background: Largely donor-specific sequence clusters came from two donors.

Constant-segment primers served in 5'RACE that generated TCR alpha and TCR beta cDNA libraries bearing sample barcodes and UMIs. TCRdb independently ran MiXCR on the 5' RACE reads; one entry per CDR3 protein. The table has some 350,000 distinct CDR3 sequences, roughly 13% seen once. The chain combines TRBV7-3 with TRBJ2-3, with 12 bases aligning to TRBD2. This sequence was found in a man younger than 35 who had mild COVID-19 (a few samples of this study predate the infection). Cell type and time point are not known. The sample consisted of PBMCs or a T cell subset sorted from them (not recorded which). The DNA for the CDR3 is TGTGCCAGCAGCGACCGACTAGCGGGGGAGGATACGCAGTATTTT. This codes for CASSDRLAGEDTQYF. The entire variable domain, with the rest obtained from reference TRBV7-3 and TRBJ2-3, is as follows: GAGVSQTPSNKVTEKGKYVELRCDPISGHTALYWYRQSLGQGPEFLIYFQGTGAADDSGLPNDRFFAVRPEGSVSTLKIQRTERGDSAVYLCASSDRLAGEDTQYFGPGTRLTVL.